The 23 T cell receptor beta chains reported below all come from one sample, sequenced in a study of blood T cell repertoires in COVID-19 (TCRdb year 2020). The library was obtained by the immunoSEQ multiplex PCR assay. TCRdb took over this immuneACCESS table, retaining in-frame rearrangements with V and J assigned. Such tables are incomplete; in checked studies, under half of the missing clones stem from an unresolved V gene, and the remainder is unexplained. This sample has a few hundred thousand clones in its table, and 90% of those were observed once. The ten largest clonotypes hold roughly 1.6% of the sample. Source material: PBMCs or T cells enriched from blood (not recorded which). These receptors originate from a woman younger than 30 with acute COVID-19.

The chain carries TRBV6-5 and TRBJ2-2; a possible D gene is TRBD1 (6 bases). The CDR3 consists of 16 residues. V dropped 5 bases and J dropped 1 base, with 14 bases sitting between them. In germline, CDR1 is MNHEY, CDR2 SVGAGI. CDR3 region: CASSNYRVWNTGELFF. The CDR3 region has the DNA TGTGCCAGCAGTAACTACAGGGTTTGGAACACCGGGGAGCTGTTTTTT.

The gene calls are TRBV7-8 and TRBJ2-7, with a tentative D call TRBD1 (7 bases). The CDR3 is 16 residues long. The germline V gene encodes CDR1 SGHVS and CDR2 FQNEAQ. V dropped 5 bases and J dropped 4 bases, with 21 bases sitting between them. This CDR3 is CASSRHRRAGGYEQYF. In DNA, the CDR3 is TGTGCCAGCAGCAGACACCGGAGGGCAGGGGGGTACGAGCAGTACTTC.

This chain uses TRBV19 with TRBJ2-7; 9 nucleotides match TRBD2. The V and J ends lost 1 base and 3 bases, in that order; junction bases with no gene match: 7. The CDR3 loop spans 16 amino acids. Germline V CDR1 and CDR2: LNHDA, SQIVND (reference sequence). CDR3 region: CASSIGHSGSGYEQYF. DNA for the CDR3: TGTGCCAGTAGTATAGGCCATAGCGGGAGTGGCTACGAGCAGTACTTC.

This chain joins TRBV7-9 and TRBJ1-1, with D possibly matching TRBD1 (6 bases). V gave up 3 bases and J gave up 0 bases, with 11 bases separating them. The length of the CDR3 is 15 residues. Germline V lookup: CDR1 SEHNR, CDR2 FQNEAQ (reference sequence). The CDR3: CASSFRGNMNTEAFF. In DNA, the CDR3 is TGTGCCAGCAGCTTCAGGGGCAACATGAACACTGAAGCTTTCTTT. The full variable domain, its missing parts supplied by reference TRBV7-9 and TRBJ1-1, is DTGVSQNPRHKITKRGQNVTFRCDPISEHNRLYWYRQTLGQGPEFLTYFQNEAQLEKSRLLSDRFSAERPKGSFSTLEIQRTEQGDSAMYLCASSFRGNMNTEAFFGQGTRLTVV.

This sequence joins TRBV4-1 and TRBJ2-5; tentative D call: TRBD2 (5 bases). Between the trimmed V and J ends, which lost 3 bases and 1 base, there was a span of 15 bases. Germline V lookup: CDR1 MGHRA, CDR2 YSYEKL. The CDR3 runs 16 residues. DNA for the CDR3: TGCGCCAGCAGCCAGAGTGCGGGCACTATCCAAGAGACCCAGTACTTC. This gives the protein CASSQSAGTIQETQYF.

This rearrangement joins TRBV5-1 to TRBJ1-2; the match to TRBD1 covers 7 bases. Germline lookup yields CDR1 SGHRS and CDR2 YFSETQ. The CDR3 has 14 amino acids. The V segment lost 4 bases and the J segment 6 bases; nucleotides outside the gene matches: 9. CDR3 sequence: CASSQTGEVDGYTF. Here the CDR3 DNA reads TGCGCCAGCAGCCAAACAGGGGAGGTGGATGGCTACACCTTC.

The J gene is TRBJ2-6, the V gene TRBV7-9; D might be TRBD2 (5 bases). From germline, CDR1 is SEHNR and CDR2 FQNEAQ (reference sequence). Between the trimmed V and J ends, which lost 1 base and 2 bases, there was a span of 9 bases. The CDR3 totals 16 residues. The CDR3 loop is CASSLGGVTGANVLTF. DNA of the CDR3: TGTGCCAGCAGCTTAGGGGGAGTGACTGGGGCCAACGTCCTGACTTTC.

The chain is built from TRBV4-1 and TRBJ2-5; a weak D match, TRBD1 (6 bases). V was clipped by 0 bases and J by 5 bases, with 16 bases between them. This CDR3 has 16 residues. Germline CDR1 and CDR2: MGHRA and YSYEKL. CDR3 amino acids: CASSQDLPRGVETQYF. The CDR3 bases are TGCGCCAGCAGCCAAGATCTTCCCAGGGGTGTGGAGACCCAGTACTTC.

The chain employs TRBV11-2 and TRBJ1-3, with D maybe TRBD1 (6 bases). The CDR3 is made up of 16 amino acids. Trimming stripped 1 base from V and 0 bases from J, with 10 bases between. In germline, CDR1 is SGHAT, CDR2 FQNNGV. CDR3 amino acids: CASSLVQGSSGNTIYF. For the CDR3, the DNA is TGTGCCAGCAGCTTAGTACAGGGTAGCTCTGGAAACACCATATATTTT.

The rearrangement links TRBV28 to TRBJ2-1; weak D call: TRBD2 (6 bases). Trimming shortened V by 7 bases and J by 0 bases, and 13 bases separated the two germline ends. The CDR3 spans 15 residues. Looked up from germline, CDR1 is MDHEN and CDR2 is SYDVKM. The CDR3 sequence: CASKRVLLSYNEQFF. The CDR3 DNA follows: TGTGCCAGCAAGCGGGTACTTCTCTCCTACAATGAGCAGTTCTTC. Full variable domain (missing parts from reference TRBV28 and TRBJ2-1): DVKVTQSSRYLVKRTGEKVFLECVQDMDHENMFWYRQDPGLGLRLIYFSYDVKMKEKGDIPEGYSVSREKKERFSLILESASTNQTSMYLCASKRVLLSYNEQFFGPGTRLTVL.

The chain has TRBV29-1 and TRBJ2-1; 11 bases match TRBD2. The CDR3 sequence is 13 residues long. The V and J ends lost 3 bases and 6 bases, in that order; junction bases with no gene match: 1. Germline-derived CDR1 and CDR2 are SQVTM and ANQGSEA. The CDR3 sequence is CSVDGLAGNEQFF. In DNA form, the CDR3 reads TGCAGCGTTGATGGACTAGCGGGCAATGAGCAGTTCTTC.

Details on this clone: Different DNA sequences within this sample yield the same CDR3. V usage is TRBV27 and J usage is TRBJ2-2; D is ambiguous. The germline V and J ends were trimmed by 5 bases and 1 base, with 2 bases remaining between them. The germline CDR1 and CDR2 sequences are MNHEY and SMNVEV (reference sequence). This CDR3 comprises 12 residues. The CDR3 region is CASSLNTGELFF. The CDR3 DNA follows: TGTGCCAGCAGTCTGAACACCGGGGAGCTGTTTTTT.

The V and J genes are TRBV6-5 and TRBJ1-3; no firm D call. Trimming pared 4 bases from V and 4 bases from J, leaving 17 bases between. Per germline, CDR1 MNHEY and CDR2 SVGAGI. CDR3 size: 16 residues. The CDR3 region has the DNA TGTGCCAGCAGTTCCCGGACTCGGGCCCCAGGAAACACCATATATTTT. Amino acids: CASSSRTRAPGNTIYF.

V is TRBV7-9 and J is TRBJ2-7; 11 bases align to TRBD2. This CDR3 is 14 amino acids long. The junction had 5 bases not matched to a gene; V was cut back by 5 bases and J by 5 bases. Germline V gene sequence: CDR1 SEHNR, CDR2 FQNEAQ (reference sequence). The CDR3 DNA follows: TGTGCCAGCAGCCCTAGCGGGGGGCGCGACGAGCAGTACTTC. Translating gives CASSPSGGRDEQYF.

This clone was picked up a small number of times. This chain connects TRBV14 to TRBJ2-2; a weak D match, TRBD2 (5 bases). Germline V gene sequence: CDR1 SGHDN, CDR2 FVKESK. This CDR3 is built from 16 residues. Trimming pared 3 bases from V and 6 bases from J, leaving 17 bases between. The CDR3 here is CASSQAGLGRPGELFF. The CDR3 DNA is TGTGCCAGCAGCCAGGCGGGTCTAGGCCGCCCCGGGGAGCTGTTTTTT.

This rearrangement joins TRBV30 to TRBJ2-7; D is perhaps TRBD2 (5 bases). The CDR3 is made up of 12 amino acids. Trimming removed 5 bases at V and 0 bases at J, with 8 bases between. Germline CDR1 is GTSNPN and CDR2 is SVGIG (reference sequence). The CDR3 region is CAWSRDSYEQYF. The CDR3 DNA reads TGTGCCTGGTCACGGGACTCCTACGAGCAGTACTTC.

This chain links TRBV25-1 with TRBJ2-1; a possible D gene is TRBD2 (6 bases). Trimming left V 3 bases short and J 0 bases short, with 15 bases between. The CDR3 contains 17 residues. Germline-derived CDR1 and CDR2 are MGHDK and SYGVNS. The DNA for the CDR3 is TGTGCCAGCAGTGAGGCCCCCGGGAGTATCTCCTACAATGAGCAGTTCTTC. Its translation: CASSEAPGSISYNEQFF.

The chain is built from TRBV11-3 and TRBJ2-7; D unresolved. This CDR3 is built from 13 residues. Per the germline V gene, CDR1 is SGHNT and CDR2 is YENEEA. V gave up 5 bases and J gave up 5 bases, with 13 bases separating them. The DNA for the CDR3 is TGTGCCAGCAGCCCCACCTTGTCGGACGAGCAGTACTTC. Residues: CASSPTLSDEQYF.

The CDR3 bases are TGTGCCAGCAGTTTAAGGGGTACCTCAGCCAAAAACATTCAGTACTTC. The encoded protein is CASSLRGTSAKNIQYF. This chain joins TRBV28 and TRBJ2-4; the D gene is possibly TRBD1 (5 bases). The ends were cut back, 2 bases at V and 0 bases at J, with 11 bases in the middle. CDR1 and CDR2 (germline): MDHEN, SYDVKM. The CDR3 runs to 16 residues.

V and J are TRBV10-2 and TRBJ2-7; D is undetermined. Trimming left V 6 bases short and J 4 bases short, with 10 bases between. The CDR3 spans 12 residues. Per germline, CDR1 WSHSY and CDR2 SAAADI. In nucleotides, the CDR3 is TGCGCCAGCAGATCCCCGGGTTACGAGCAGTACTTC. This codes for CASRSPGYEQYF.

The J gene is TRBJ2-5, the V gene TRBV7-9; the D gene is possibly TRBD1 (5 bases). CDR3 length: 14 amino acids. Trimming removed 5 bases at V and 4 bases at J, with 14 bases between. Germline CDR1 and CDR2: SEHNR and FQNEAQ (reference sequence). DNA for the CDR3: TGTGCCAGCAGCATCGACAGTGGGCCAGAGACCCAGTACTTC. Amino acid sequence: CASSIDSGPETQYF.

This clone showed up just once. This chain joins TRBV28 and TRBJ2-1, with 12 bases that match TRBD2. CDR1 and CDR2 from the germline V gene are MDHEN and SYDVKM. J was trimmed by 6 bases and V by 3 bases; bases with no gene match: 9. CDR3 size: 17 residues. The CDR3 here is CASSLYPRTSGINEQFF. The CDR3 nucleotides are TGTGCCAGCAGTTTGTACCCGAGGACTAGCGGGATCAATGAGCAGTTCTTC.

The chain is built from TRBV12-3 or TRBV12-4 and TRBJ2-1; D is uncertain. The V and J ends lost 3 bases and 10 bases respectively, with 4 bases between them. The CDR3 runs to 10 residues. The CDR3 DNA reads as TGTGCCAGCAGTTTCCGGGAGCAGTTCTTC. The encoded protein is CASSFREQFF.